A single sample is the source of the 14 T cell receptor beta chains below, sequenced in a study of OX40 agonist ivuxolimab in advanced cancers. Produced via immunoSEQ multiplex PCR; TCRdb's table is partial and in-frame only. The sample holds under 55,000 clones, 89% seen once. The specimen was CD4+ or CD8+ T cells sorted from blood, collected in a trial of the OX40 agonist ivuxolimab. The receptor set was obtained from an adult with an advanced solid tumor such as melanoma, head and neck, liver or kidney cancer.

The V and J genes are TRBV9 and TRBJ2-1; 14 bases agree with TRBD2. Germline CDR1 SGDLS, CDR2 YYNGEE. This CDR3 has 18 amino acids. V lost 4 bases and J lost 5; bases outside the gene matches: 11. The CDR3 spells CASSSRLAGGTGNNEQFF. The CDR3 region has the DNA TGTGCCAGCAGCTCCCGACTAGCGGGGGGGACAGGGAACAATGAGCAGTTCTTC.

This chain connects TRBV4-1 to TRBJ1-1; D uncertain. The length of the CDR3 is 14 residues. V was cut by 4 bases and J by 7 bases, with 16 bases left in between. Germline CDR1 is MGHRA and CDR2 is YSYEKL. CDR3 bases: TGCGCCAGCAGCCTAAATTTCGCCACTGATGAAGCTTTCTTT. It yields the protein CASSLNFATDEAFF.

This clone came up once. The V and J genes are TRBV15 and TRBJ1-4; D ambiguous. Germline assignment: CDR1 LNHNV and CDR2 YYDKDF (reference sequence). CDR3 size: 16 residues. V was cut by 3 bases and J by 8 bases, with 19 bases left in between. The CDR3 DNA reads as TGTGCCACCAGCAGGGGCACAAGAGTCCGGATGGAAAAACTGTTTTTT. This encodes CATSRGTRVRMEKLFF.

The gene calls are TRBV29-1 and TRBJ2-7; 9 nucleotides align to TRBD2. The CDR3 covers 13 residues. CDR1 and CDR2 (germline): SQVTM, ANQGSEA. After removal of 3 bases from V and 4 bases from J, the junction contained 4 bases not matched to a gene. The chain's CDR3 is CSVEDSGSYEQYF. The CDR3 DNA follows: TGCAGCGTTGAGGATAGCGGGAGTTACGAGCAGTACTTC.

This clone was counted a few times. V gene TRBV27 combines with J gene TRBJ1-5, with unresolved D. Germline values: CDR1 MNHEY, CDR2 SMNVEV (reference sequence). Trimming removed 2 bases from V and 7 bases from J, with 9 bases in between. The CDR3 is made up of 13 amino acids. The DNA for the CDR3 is TGTGCCAGCAGTTTAAAGGTTAGGCAGCCCCAGCATTTT. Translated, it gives CASSLKVRQPQHF.

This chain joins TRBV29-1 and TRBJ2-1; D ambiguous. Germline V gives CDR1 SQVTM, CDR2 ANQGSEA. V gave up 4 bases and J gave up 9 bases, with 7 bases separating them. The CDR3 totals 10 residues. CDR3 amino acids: CSVGLGEQFF. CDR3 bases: TGCAGCGTTGGATTGGGTGAGCAGTTCTTC.

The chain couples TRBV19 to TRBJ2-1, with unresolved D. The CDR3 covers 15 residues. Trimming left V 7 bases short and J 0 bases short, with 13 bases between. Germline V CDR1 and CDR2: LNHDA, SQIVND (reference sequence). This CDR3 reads CASTSLESSYNEQFF. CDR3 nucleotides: TGTGCCAGTACCAGCCTAGAGAGCTCCTACAATGAGCAGTTCTTC.

DNA for the CDR3: TGTGCCAGTACTCCCTCAGCGGGGGGGTTTAATGAGCAGTTCTTC. This translates into CASTPSAGGFNEQFF. V gene TRBV19 combines with J gene TRBJ2-1, with TRBD2 matching over 10 bases. This CDR3 comprises 15 residues. V lost 7 bases, J lost 7 bases, and 10 bases stayed unmatched. Per the germline V gene, CDR1 is LNHDA and CDR2 is SQIVND (reference sequence).

The CDR3 DNA reads TGTGCCAGCATTGGGACAGGGGGATACTACAATGAGCAGTTCTTC. Translation gives CASIGTGGYYNEQFF. The chain is built from TRBV6-1 and TRBJ2-1; 11 nucleotides match TRBD1. The CDR3 loop spans 15 amino acids. CDR1 and CDR2 from the germline V gene are MNHNS and SASEGT. Trimming at V came to 7 bases and at J to 3 bases, leaving 5 bases not matched to a gene.

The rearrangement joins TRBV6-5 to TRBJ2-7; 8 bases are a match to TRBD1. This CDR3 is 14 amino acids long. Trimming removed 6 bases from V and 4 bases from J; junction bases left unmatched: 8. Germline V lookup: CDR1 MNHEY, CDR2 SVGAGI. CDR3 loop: CASSPPGQVYEQYF. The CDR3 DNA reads TGTGCCAGCAGCCCTCCGGGACAGGTATACGAGCAGTACTTC.

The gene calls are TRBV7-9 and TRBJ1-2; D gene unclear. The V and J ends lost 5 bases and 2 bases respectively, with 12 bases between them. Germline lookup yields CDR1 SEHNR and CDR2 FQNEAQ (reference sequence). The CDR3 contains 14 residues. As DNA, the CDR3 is TGTGCCAGCAGCAAGCACCGGGTGAACTATGGCTACACCTTC. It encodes CASSKHRVNYGYTF.

DNA of the CDR3: TGCGCCAGCAGTGAGTCCTCAGATGGAGGCTACGAGCAGTACTTC. Protein sequence: CASSESSDGGYEQYF. This chain links TRBV10-2 with TRBJ2-7; possibly TRBD2 for D (5 bases). The CDR3 totals 15 residues. The V and J ends lost 0 bases and 3 bases respectively, with 12 bases between them. From germline, CDR1 is WSHSY and CDR2 SAAADI.

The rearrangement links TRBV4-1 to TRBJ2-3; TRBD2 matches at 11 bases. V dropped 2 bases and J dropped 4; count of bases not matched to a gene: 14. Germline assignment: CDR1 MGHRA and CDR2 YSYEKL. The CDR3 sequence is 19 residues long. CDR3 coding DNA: TGCGCCAGCAGCCAACTACCCCCTGCTCTAGCGGGGGGTGCAGATACGCAGTATTTT. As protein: CASSQLPPALAGGADTQYF.

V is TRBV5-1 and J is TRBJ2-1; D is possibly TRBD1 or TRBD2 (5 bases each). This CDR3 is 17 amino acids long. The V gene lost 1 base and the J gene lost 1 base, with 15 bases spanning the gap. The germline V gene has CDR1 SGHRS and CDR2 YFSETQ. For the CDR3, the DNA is TGCGCCAGCAGCTTGTCGGGGCTAGGGCTATCCTACAATGAGCAGTTCTTC. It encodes CASSLSGLGLSYNEQFF.